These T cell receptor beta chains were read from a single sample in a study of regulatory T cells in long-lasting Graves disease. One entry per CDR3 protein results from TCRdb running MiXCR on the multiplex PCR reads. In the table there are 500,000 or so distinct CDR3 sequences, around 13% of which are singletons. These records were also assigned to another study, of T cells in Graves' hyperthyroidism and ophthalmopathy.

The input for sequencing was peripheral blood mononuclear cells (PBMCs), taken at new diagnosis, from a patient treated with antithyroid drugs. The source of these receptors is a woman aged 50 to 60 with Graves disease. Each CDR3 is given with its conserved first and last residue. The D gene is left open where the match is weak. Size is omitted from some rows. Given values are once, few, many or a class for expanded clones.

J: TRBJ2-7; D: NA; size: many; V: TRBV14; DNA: TGTGCCAGCAGCCTCCGAGTGACGGCCAGGGGGGACGAGCAGTACTTC; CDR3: CASSLRVTARGDEQYF
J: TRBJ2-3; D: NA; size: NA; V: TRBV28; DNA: TGTGCCAGCAGTTTATGCGGCGGAATAACAGATACGCAGTATTTT; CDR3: CASSLCGGITDTQYF
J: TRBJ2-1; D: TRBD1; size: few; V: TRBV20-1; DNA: TGCAGTGCTAGAACGGGACAGGGCAGCAATGAGCAGTTCTTC; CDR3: CSARTGQGSNEQFF
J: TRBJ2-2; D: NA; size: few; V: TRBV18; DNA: TGTGCCAGCTCACCATTCCCAGCGGAGAACACCGGGGAGCTGTTTTTT; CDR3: CASSPFPAENTGELFF
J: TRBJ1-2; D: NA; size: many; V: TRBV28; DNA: TGTGCCAGCAGTTCCGGGACACCGTACCCCGAGGGCTATGGCTACACCTTC; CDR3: CASSSGTPYPEGYGYTF
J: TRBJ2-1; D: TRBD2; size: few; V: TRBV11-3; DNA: TGTGCCAGCAGCTTAGGTATAGTCGGGAGGGCCGTTAATAATTACAATGAGCAGTTCTTC; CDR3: CASSLGIVGRAVNNYNEQFF
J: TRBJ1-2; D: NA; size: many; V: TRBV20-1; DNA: TGCAGTGCTAGACGCGCGACAGGAGATGGCTACACCTTC; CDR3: CSARRATGDGYTF
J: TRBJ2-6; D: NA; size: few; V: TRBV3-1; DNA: TGTGCCAGCAGCGACTGGATCTCTGGGGCCAACGTCCTGACTTTC; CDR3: CASSDWISGANVLTF
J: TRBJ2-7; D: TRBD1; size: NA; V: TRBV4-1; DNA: TGCGCCAGCAGCCACGGACAGGAGTGGGGCTCCTACGAGCAGTACTTC; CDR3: CASSHGQEWGSYEQYF
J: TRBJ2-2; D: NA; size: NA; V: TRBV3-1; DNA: TGTGCGAGCAGCCCCTACAGGACCGGGGATCTGTTTTTT; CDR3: CASSPYRTGDLFF
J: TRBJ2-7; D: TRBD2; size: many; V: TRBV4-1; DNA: TGCGCCAGCAGCCATTGGACTAGCGGGACCTACGAGCAGTACTTC; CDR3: CASSHWTSGTYEQYF
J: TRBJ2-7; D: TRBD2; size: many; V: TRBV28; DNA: TGTGCCAGCACCCCCGGTAATAGCGGGATATACGAGCAGTACTTC; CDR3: CASTPGNSGIYEQYF
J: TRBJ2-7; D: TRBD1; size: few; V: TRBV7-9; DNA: TGTGCCAGCAGCACAGGGGCGACCTACGAGCAGTACTTC; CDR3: CASSTGATYEQYF
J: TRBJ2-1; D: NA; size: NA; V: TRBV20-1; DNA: TGCAGTGCTAGAGAACCCAGCTCCTACAATGAGCAGTTCTTC; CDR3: CSAREPSSYNEQFF
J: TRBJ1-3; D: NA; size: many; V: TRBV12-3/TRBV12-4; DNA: TGTGCCAGCAGGGTCAGGAACTCTGGAAACACCATATATTTT; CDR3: CASRVRNSGNTIYF
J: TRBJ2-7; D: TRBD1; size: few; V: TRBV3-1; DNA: TGTGCCAGCAGCCAAGAACCGGGACAGGGGTCCTACGAGCAGTACTTC; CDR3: CASSQEPGQGSYEQYF
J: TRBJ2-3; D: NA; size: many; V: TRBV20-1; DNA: TGCAGTGCCGGACGAGGGTATAGCACAGATACGCAGTATTTT; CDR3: CSAGRGYSTDTQYF
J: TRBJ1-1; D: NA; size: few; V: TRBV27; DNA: TGTGCCAGCAGTTTTGGTGAGGAAGCTTTCTTT; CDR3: CASSFGEEAFF
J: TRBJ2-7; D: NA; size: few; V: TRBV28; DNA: TGTGCCAGCAGTGACTCTCAGGGGAATTGGCAGTACTTC; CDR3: CASSDSQGNWQYF
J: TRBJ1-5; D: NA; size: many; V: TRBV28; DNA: TGTGCCAGCAGTTTAGGGACATTTTGGTCTCAGCCCCAGCATTTT; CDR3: CASSLGTFWSQPQHF
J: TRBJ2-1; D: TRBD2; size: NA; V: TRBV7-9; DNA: TGTGCCAGCAGCTTAACCTCCCGGCCTAGCGGGGGGGACAATGAGCAGTTCTTC; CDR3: CASSLTSRPSGGDNEQFF
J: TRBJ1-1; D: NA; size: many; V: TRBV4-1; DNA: TGCGCCAGCAGCCAAGCCAGGGGAAACATGAACACTGAAGCTTTCTTT; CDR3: CASSQARGNMNTEAFF
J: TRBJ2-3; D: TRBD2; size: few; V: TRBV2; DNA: TGTGCCAGCCGCGGGGGTAGCGGGGCAGATACGCAGTATTTT; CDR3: CASRGGSGADTQYF
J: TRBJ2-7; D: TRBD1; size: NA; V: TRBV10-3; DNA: TGTGCCATCAGTGAGACTGACAGGGGGCCCTACGAGCAGTACTTC; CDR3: CAISETDRGPYEQYF
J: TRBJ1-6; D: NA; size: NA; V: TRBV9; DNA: TGTGCCAGCAGCACAAACATGGCCCCCACCTATAATTCACCCCTCCACTTT; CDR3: CASSTNMAPTYNSPLHF
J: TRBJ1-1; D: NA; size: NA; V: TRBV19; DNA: TGTGCCAGTAGTATTCAGGGGCCATCGAACACTGAAGCTTTCTTT; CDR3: CASSIQGPSNTEAFF
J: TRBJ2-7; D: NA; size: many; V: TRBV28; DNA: TGTGCCAGCACCCGACCAGGGCCGAGCTCCTACGAGCAGTACTTC; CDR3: CASTRPGPSSYEQYF